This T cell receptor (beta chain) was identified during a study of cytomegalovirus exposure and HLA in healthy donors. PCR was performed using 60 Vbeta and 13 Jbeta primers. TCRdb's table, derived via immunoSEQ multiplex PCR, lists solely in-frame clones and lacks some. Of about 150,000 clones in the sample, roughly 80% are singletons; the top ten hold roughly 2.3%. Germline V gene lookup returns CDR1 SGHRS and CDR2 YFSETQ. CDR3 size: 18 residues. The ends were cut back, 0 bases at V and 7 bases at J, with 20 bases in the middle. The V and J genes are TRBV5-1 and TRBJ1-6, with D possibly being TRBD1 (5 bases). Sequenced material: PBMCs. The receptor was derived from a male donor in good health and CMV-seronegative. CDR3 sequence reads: CASSLAPGLGTSNSPLHF. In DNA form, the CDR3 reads TGCGCCAGCAGCTTGGCCCCGGGACTCGGAACTTCGAATTCACCCCTCCACTTT.